These T cell receptor beta chains were read from a single sample in a study of T cells expressing NK-cell markers. After re-calling the 5' RACE reads, TCRdb lists one entry per CDR3 protein, DNA absent. This table lists about 160,000 distinct CDR3 sequences. The sample comprised blood T cells: a sorted CD56 or NKG2C T cell subset, CD4+ or CD8+ T cells, or bulk PBMC T cells (not recorded which). The receptors derive from a woman between 18 and 69 years old in good health. CDR3s include the opening cysteine and the closing phenylalanine or tryptophan. The order of the fields is CDR3 protein, V gene, J gene.

CDR3aa: CSARTASGANVLTF; v_gene: TRBV20-1; j_gene: TRBJ2-6
CDR3aa: CASSEALRMKLFF; v_gene: TRBV2; j_gene: TRBJ1-4
CDR3aa: CSALDRGREETQYF; v_gene: TRBV20-1; j_gene: TRBJ2-5
CDR3aa: CASSPNRSPDTQYF; v_gene: TRBV7-2; j_gene: TRBJ2-3
CDR3aa: CSARDRFGTSGRKETQYF; v_gene: TRBV20-1; j_gene: TRBJ2-5
CDR3aa: CASSRTGDYGYTF; v_gene: TRBV6-1; j_gene: TRBJ1-2
CDR3aa: CASSLNSGGAGNEQFF; v_gene: TRBV11-2; j_gene: TRBJ2-1
CDR3aa: CASRPLGPGELFF; v_gene: TRBV7-2; j_gene: TRBJ2-2
CDR3aa: CASSYSLQSGANVLTF; v_gene: TRBV6-5; j_gene: TRBJ2-6
CDR3aa: CASSLTGGGTDTQYF; v_gene: TRBV7-8; j_gene: TRBJ2-3
CDR3aa: CASSSPFGDMNTEAFF; v_gene: TRBV12-3/TRBV12-4; j_gene: TRBJ1-1
CDR3aa: CASSESGAATEAFF; v_gene: TRBV6-1; j_gene: TRBJ1-1
CDR3aa: CASSWETRFGYTF; v_gene: TRBV5-6; j_gene: TRBJ1-2
CDR3aa: CASSLMAALEGELFF; v_gene: TRBV7-3; j_gene: TRBJ2-2
CDR3aa: CASSYRDSLPEQLFF; v_gene: TRBV7-8; j_gene: TRBJ1-4
CDR3aa: CASSSGTQHLQDGQFF; v_gene: TRBV5-4; j_gene: TRBJ2-1
CDR3aa: CASSPYRNTEAFF; v_gene: TRBV3-1; j_gene: TRBJ1-1
CDR3aa: CASSYQTRYSYNEQFF; v_gene: TRBV7-4; j_gene: TRBJ2-1
CDR3aa: CASRMSVWGRRTGELFF; v_gene: TRBV12-3/TRBV12-4; j_gene: TRBJ2-2
CDR3aa: CASSKERGTWLFF; v_gene: TRBV21-1; j_gene: TRBJ2-1
CDR3aa: CASSLVGTGAYEQYF; v_gene: TRBV28; j_gene: TRBJ2-7
CDR3aa: CASSQSGTGSSYEQYF; v_gene: TRBV3-1; j_gene: TRBJ2-7
CDR3aa: CASSPRLGDSPLHF; v_gene: TRBV7-2; j_gene: TRBJ1-6
CDR3aa: CASSLTSDNEQFF; v_gene: TRBV27; j_gene: TRBJ2-1
CDR3aa: CASSLAVRYEQYF; v_gene: TRBV7-9; j_gene: TRBJ2-7
CDR3aa: CASSWDPRGNEQFF; v_gene: TRBV5-1; j_gene: TRBJ2-1
CDR3aa: CSVVRTSGMSEQFF; v_gene: TRBV29-1; j_gene: TRBJ2-1
CDR3aa: CASSLTGGDSGNTIYF; v_gene: TRBV5-1; j_gene: TRBJ1-3
CDR3aa: CASSLGLAGVWETQYF; v_gene: TRBV5-1; j_gene: TRBJ2-5
CDR3aa: CSARDPLAGGLNEQYF; v_gene: TRBV20-1; j_gene: TRBJ2-7
CDR3aa: CASSPGGQTDTQYF; v_gene: TRBV5-1; j_gene: TRBJ2-3
CDR3aa: CSASPTGLAGPYNEQFF; v_gene: TRBV20-1; j_gene: TRBJ2-1
CDR3aa: CASSRGGYGADTQYF; v_gene: TRBV6-1; j_gene: TRBJ2-3
CDR3aa: CASSQLRDTPYEQYF; v_gene: TRBV14; j_gene: TRBJ2-7
CDR3aa: CASEPGRLNGYTF; v_gene: TRBV2; j_gene: TRBJ1-2
CDR3aa: CASSPWGDRGTEAFF; v_gene: TRBV6-2/TRBV6-3; j_gene: TRBJ1-1
CDR3aa: CAIVIGGGRDTEAFF; v_gene: TRBV7-6; j_gene: TRBJ1-1
CDR3aa: CASGWDSRDTDTQYF; v_gene: TRBV6-1; j_gene: TRBJ2-3
CDR3aa: CASSLSTGSLGSYEQYF; v_gene: TRBV27; j_gene: TRBJ2-7
CDR3aa: CASSPGGQDTQYF; v_gene: TRBV9; j_gene: TRBJ2-3
CDR3aa: CASRKGQTNTGELFF; v_gene: TRBV27; j_gene: TRBJ2-2
CDR3aa: CASSLAAASRNTEAFF; v_gene: TRBV5-1; j_gene: TRBJ1-1
CDR3aa: CASSLRWGGELFF; v_gene: TRBV28; j_gene: TRBJ2-2
CDR3aa: CASSQDRGEQYF; v_gene: TRBV4-2; j_gene: TRBJ2-7
CDR3aa: CASSLGGLGYGYTF; v_gene: TRBV12-3/TRBV12-4; j_gene: TRBJ1-2
CDR3aa: CSVDIQETQYF; v_gene: TRBV29-1; j_gene: TRBJ2-5
CDR3aa: CAISEPTGADYGYTF; v_gene: TRBV10-3; j_gene: TRBJ1-2
CDR3aa: CASSPTGGGTEAFF; v_gene: TRBV12-3/TRBV12-4; j_gene: TRBJ1-1
CDR3aa: CASSVVGSENSPLHF; v_gene: TRBV9; j_gene: TRBJ1-6
CDR3aa: CSARDTRRNTDTQYF; v_gene: TRBV20-1; j_gene: TRBJ2-3
CDR3aa: CASRLTGNLFGYTF; v_gene: TRBV7-9; j_gene: TRBJ1-2
CDR3aa: CASGFRQGGSQHF; v_gene: TRBV12-5; j_gene: TRBJ1-5
CDR3aa: CASSVGLARWGQPYEQYF; v_gene: TRBV9; j_gene: TRBJ2-7
CDR3aa: CSAGRRVNTEAFF; v_gene: TRBV20-1; j_gene: TRBJ1-1